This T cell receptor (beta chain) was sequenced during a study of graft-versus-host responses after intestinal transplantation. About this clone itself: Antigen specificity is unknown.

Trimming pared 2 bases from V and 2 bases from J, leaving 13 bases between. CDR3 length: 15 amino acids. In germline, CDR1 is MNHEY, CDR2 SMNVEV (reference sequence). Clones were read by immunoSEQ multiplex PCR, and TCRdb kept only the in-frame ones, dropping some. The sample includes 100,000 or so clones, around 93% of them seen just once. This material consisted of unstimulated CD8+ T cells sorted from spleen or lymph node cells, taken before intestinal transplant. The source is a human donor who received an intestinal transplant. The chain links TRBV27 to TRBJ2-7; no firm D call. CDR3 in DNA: TGTGCCAGCAGTTTAGATGTCAGGCCCCCCTACGAGCAGTACTTC. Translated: CASSLDVRPPYEQYF.